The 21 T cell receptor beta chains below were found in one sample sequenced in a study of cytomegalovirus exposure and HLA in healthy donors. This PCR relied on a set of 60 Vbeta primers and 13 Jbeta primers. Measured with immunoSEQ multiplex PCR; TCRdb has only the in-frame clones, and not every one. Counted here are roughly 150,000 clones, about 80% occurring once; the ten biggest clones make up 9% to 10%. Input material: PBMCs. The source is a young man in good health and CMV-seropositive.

CDR3 sequence reads: CASSEAGRRGTEQFF. CDR3 in DNA: TGTGCCAGCAGTGAGGCCGGGCGGAGGGGAACTGAGCAGTTCTTC. The chain employs TRBV2 and TRBJ2-1, with D possibly TRBD2 on 6 matching bases. Germline CDR1 reads SNHLY; CDR2 reads FYNNEI. This CDR3 is built from 15 residues. V lost 3 bases, J lost 9 bases, and 18 bases lay in between. The complete variable domain, with remaining parts taken from reference TRBV2 and TRBJ2-1, reads EPEVTQTPSHQVTQMGQEVILRCVPISNHLYFYWYRQILGQKVEFLVSFYNNEISEKSEIFDDQFSVERPDGSNFTLKIRSTKLEDSAMYFCASSEAGRRGTEQFFGPGTRLTVL.

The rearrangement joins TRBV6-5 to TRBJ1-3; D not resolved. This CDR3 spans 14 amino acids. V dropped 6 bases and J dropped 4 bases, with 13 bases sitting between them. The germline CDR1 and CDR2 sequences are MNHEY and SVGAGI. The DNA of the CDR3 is TGTGCCAGCAGCCACGGGGTTGCCGGAAACACCATATATTTT. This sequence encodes CASSHGVAGNTIYF.

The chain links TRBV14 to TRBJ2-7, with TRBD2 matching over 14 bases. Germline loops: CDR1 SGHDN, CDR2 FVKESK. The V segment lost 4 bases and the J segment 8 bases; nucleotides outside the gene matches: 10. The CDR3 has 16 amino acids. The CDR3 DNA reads TGTGCCAGCAGCCCTTTAAGGGGACTAGCGGGAGTTCAGCAGTACTTC. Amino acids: CASSPLRGLAGVQQYF.

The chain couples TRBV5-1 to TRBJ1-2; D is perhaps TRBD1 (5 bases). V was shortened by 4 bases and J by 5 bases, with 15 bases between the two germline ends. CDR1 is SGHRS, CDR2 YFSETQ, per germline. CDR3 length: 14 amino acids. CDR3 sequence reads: CASSPPGDRYGYTF. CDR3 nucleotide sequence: TGCGCCAGCAGCCCGCCGGGGGATCGATATGGCTACACCTTC.

CDR3 amino acids: CASRGGRDTGELFF. The CDR3 nucleotides are TGCGCCAGCAGAGGGGGCAGGGACACCGGGGAGCTGTTTTTT. The genes are TRBV5-1 and TRBJ2-2, with 7 bases matching TRBD1. The V gene's germline CDR1 is SGHRS and CDR2 YFSETQ. The junction had 4 bases not matched to a gene; V was cut back by 5 bases and J by 3 bases. This CDR3 has 14 residues.

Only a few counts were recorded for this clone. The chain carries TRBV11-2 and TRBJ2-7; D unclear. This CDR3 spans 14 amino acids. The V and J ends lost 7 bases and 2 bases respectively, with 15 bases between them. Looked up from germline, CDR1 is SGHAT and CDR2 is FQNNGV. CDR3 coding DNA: TGTGCCAGCACCGCAGGTTCCGGCCCCTACGAGCAGTACTTC. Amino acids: CASTAGSGPYEQYF.

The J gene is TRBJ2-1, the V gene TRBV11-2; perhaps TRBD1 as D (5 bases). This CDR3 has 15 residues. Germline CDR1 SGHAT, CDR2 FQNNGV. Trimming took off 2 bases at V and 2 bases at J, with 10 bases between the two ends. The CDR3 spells CASSLIGDPYNEQFF. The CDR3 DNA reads TGTGCCAGCAGCTTAATAGGGGATCCCTACAATGAGCAGTTCTTC.

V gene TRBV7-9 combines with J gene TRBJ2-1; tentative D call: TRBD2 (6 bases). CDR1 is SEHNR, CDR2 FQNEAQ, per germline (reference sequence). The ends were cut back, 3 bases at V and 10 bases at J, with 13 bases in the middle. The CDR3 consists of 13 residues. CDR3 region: CASSFGGAGEQFF. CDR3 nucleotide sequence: TGTGCCAGCAGCTTCGGCGGGGCCGGCGAGCAGTTCTTC.

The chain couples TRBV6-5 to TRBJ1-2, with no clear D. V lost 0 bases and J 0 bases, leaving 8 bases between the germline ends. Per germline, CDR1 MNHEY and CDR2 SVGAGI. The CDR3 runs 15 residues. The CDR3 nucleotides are TGTGCCAGCAGTTACTCATGGTCAGCTAACTATGGCTACACCTTC. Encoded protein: CASSYSWSANYGYTF.

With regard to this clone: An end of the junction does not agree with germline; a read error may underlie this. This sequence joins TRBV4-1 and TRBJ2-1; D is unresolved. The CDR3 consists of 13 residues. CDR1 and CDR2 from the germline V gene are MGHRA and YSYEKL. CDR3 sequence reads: CASSQDQYIEQFF. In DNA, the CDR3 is TGCGCCAGCAGCCAAGATCAGTACATTGAGCAGTTCTTC.

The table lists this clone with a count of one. The DNA of the CDR3 is TGTGCCAGCAGTTCCTCGGACAGGCAAGGGGCCGCTTTCTTT. It translates to CASSSSDRQGAAFF. V is TRBV6-6 and J is TRBJ1-1, with TRBD1 matching 7 bases. There are 14 residues in the CDR3. The V gene's germline CDR1 is MNHNY and CDR2 SVGAGI (reference sequence). Trimming took 4 bases from V and 11 from J; bases not matched to a gene: 13.

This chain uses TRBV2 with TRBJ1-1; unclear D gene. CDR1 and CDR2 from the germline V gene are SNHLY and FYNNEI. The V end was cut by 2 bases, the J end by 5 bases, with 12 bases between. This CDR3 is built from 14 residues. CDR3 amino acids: CASSESGMGTEAFF. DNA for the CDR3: TGTGCCAGCAGTGAATCCGGGATGGGGACTGAAGCTTTCTTT.

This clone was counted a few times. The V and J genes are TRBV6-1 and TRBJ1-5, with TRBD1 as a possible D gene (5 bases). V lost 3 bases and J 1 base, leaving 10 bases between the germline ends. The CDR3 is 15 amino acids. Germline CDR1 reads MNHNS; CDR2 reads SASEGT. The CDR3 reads CASSDFAGSNQPQHF. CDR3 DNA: TGTGCCAGCAGTGATTTTGCAGGGAGCAATCAGCCCCAGCATTTT.

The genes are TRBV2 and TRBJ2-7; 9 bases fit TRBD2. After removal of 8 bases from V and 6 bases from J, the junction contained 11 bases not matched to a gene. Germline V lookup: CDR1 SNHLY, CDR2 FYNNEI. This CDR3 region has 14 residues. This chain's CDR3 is CASPRRGGAGEQYF. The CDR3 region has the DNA TGTGCCAGCCCCCGCCGCGGGGGGGCGGGCGAGCAGTACTTC.

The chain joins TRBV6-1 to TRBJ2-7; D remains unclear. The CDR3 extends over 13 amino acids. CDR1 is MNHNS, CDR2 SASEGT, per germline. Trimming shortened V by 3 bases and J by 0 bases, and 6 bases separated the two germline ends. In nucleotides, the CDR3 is TGTGCCAGCAGTGAGATAGTCTCCTACGAGCAGTACTTC. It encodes CASSEIVSYEQYF.

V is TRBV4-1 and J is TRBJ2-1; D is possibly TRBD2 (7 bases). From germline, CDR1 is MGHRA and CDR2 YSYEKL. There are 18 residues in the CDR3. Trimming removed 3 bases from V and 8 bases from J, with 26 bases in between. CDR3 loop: CASSHRPRLVGGPDEQFF. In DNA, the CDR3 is TGCGCCAGCAGCCACCGGCCGCGACTAGTGGGGGGGCCCGATGAGCAGTTCTTC.

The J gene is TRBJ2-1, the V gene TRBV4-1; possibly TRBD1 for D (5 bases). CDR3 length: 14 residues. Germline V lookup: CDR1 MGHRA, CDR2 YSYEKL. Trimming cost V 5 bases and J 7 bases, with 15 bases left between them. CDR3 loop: CASSVRQGGNEQFF. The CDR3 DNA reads TGCGCCAGCAGCGTTAGGCAGGGTGGGAATGAGCAGTTCTTC.

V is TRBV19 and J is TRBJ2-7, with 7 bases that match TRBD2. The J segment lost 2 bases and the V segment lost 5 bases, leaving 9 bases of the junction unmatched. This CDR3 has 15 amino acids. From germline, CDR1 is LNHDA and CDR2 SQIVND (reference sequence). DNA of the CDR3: TGTGCCAGTAGTGAAAGTGGGGGGGTAACCTACGAGCAGTACTTC. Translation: CASSESGGVTYEQYF.

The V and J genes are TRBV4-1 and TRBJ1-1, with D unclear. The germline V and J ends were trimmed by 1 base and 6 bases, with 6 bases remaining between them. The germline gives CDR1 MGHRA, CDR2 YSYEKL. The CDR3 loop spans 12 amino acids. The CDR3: CASSQGPAEAFF. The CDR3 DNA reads TGCGCCAGCAGCCAAGGGCCAGCTGAAGCTTTCTTT.

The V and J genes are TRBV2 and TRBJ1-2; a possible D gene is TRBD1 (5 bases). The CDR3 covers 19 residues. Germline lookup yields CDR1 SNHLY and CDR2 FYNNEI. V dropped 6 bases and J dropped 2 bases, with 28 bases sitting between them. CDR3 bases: TGTGCCAGCAGGGGGGTAGGCTGGGAGGCGTCCATTCCGAACTATGGCTACACCTTC. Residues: CASRGVGWEASIPNYGYTF.

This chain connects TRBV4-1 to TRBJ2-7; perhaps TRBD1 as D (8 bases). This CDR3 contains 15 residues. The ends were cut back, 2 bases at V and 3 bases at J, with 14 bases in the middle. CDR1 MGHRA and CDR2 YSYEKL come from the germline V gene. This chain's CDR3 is CASSQSTGDYYEQYF. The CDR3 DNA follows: TGCGCCAGCAGCCAATCGACAGGGGACTACTACGAGCAGTACTTC.